Listed here are 5 T cell receptor beta chains from one sample, sequenced in a study of blood T cell repertoires in COVID-19. This table comes from immunoSEQ multiplex PCR, and its TCRdb copy is limited to in-frame clones, with some not included. There are some 140,000 clones in the sample; almost 85% occur only once, and 5.5% lies in the top ten. The sample was PBMCs or T cells enriched from blood (not recorded which). The receptors were gathered from a man aged 35 to 55 with acute COVID-19.

The chain uses TRBV5-6 and TRBJ2-5; TRBD1 matches at 11 bases. Trimming took 3 bases from V and 2 from J; bases not matched to a gene: 9. The CDR3 consists of 17 residues. In germline, CDR1 is SGHDT, CDR2 YYEEEE. The CDR3 sequence: CASSSPGTGGSQETQYF. CDR3 DNA: TGTGCCAGCAGCTCGCCTGGGACAGGGGGAAGTCAAGAGACCCAGTACTTC.

This clone was detected only a few times. The rearrangement links TRBV6-5 to TRBJ1-1; D is perhaps TRBD1 (5 bases). V lost 0 bases and J 1 base, leaving 6 bases between the germline ends. There are 14 residues in the CDR3. In germline, CDR1 is MNHEY, CDR2 SVGAGI. CDR3 residues: CASSYSGGNTEAFF. The CDR3 DNA is TGTGCCAGCAGTTACTCCGGGGGGAACACTGAAGCTTTCTTT.

This clone has more than one count but fewer than ten. The CDR3 bases are TGTGCCAGCAGCGCCCAGGTGGGGGCAATTTACTCCTACAATGAGCAGTTCTTC. Amino acid sequence: CASSAQVGAIYSYNEQFF. This chain uses TRBV7-2 with TRBJ2-1; D possibly corresponds to TRBD1 (6 bases). Germline V gene sequence: CDR1 SGHTA, CDR2 FQGNSA. V shed 5 bases and J shed 0 bases, with 20 bases lying between them. The CDR3 loop spans 18 amino acids.

The rearrangement joins TRBV18 to TRBJ1-5; 11 nucleotides align to TRBD1. Trimming at V came to 6 bases and at J to 2 bases, leaving 6 bases not matched to a gene. CDR3 length: 16 amino acids. CDR1 is KGHSH, CDR2 LQKENI, per germline. Here the CDR3 reads CASSWTGGLRNQPQHF. The DNA of the CDR3 is TGTGCCAGCTCGTGGACAGGGGGCTTGCGCAATCAGCCCCAGCATTTT.

This rearrangement joins TRBV9 to TRBJ1-6, with 9 bases identical to TRBD1. The CDR3 extends over 17 amino acids. Unmatched junction bases numbered 3, after V lost 2 bases and J lost 0 bases. The germline gives CDR1 SGDLS, CDR2 YYNGEE. The CDR3 here is CASSVGTGSSYNSPLHF. Written as DNA, the CDR3 is TGTGCCAGCAGCGTCGGGACAGGGAGCTCCTATAATTCACCCCTCCACTTT. The full variable domain, its missing parts supplied by reference TRBV9 and TRBJ1-6, is DSGVTQTPKHLITATGQRVTLRCSPRSGDLSVYWYQQSLDQGLQFLIQYYNGEERAKGNILERFSAQQFPDLHSELNLSSLELGDSALYFCASSVGTGSSYNSPLHFGNGTRLTVT.